This paragraph covers one T cell receptor beta chain sequence. The data were obtained in a study of T-cell reconstitution after alpha-beta-depleted transplantation in children. CDR1 is SGHNT, CDR2 YYREEE, per germline (reference sequence). There are 15 residues in the CDR3. With V trimmed by 7 bases and J by 1 base, 5 bases remained unmatched. A library of TCRbeta sequences, prepared with unique molecular identifiers, was generated. TCRdb recomputed calls from the PCR reads with MiXCR, one row per CDR3 protein. The repertoire consists of around 400,000 distinct CDR3 sequences, with around 20% occurring once and the leading ten covering over 3.5%.

This chain connects TRBV5-4 to TRBJ2-2, with 9 bases identical to TRBD2. Here the sequenced sample was PBMCs from the stem cell graft donor, taken from the stem cell graft. The sequence came from a human donor who donated a stem cell graft to a child with acute myeloid leukemia. The DNA of the CDR3 is TGTGCCAGCGCCAAGACTAGCGGGAACACCGGGGAGCTGTTTTTT. This gives the protein CASAKTSGNTGELFF.